Below are 19 T cell receptor beta chains sequenced from a single sample in a study of blood T cells in healthy people across ages. A second PCR, run for roughly 7 to 11 cycles, used a sample-barcoded 5' primer plus a J-beta primer mix. Each CDR3 protein gets one entry after TCRdb re-called the 5' RACE reads with MiXCR. Found here are about 1.1 million distinct CDR3 sequences, 35% to 40% of them singletons; the top ten hold around 13%. Sequencing was performed on blood. All receptors come from a man younger than 30 in good health.

The chain joins TRBV29-1 to TRBJ1-2; D not certain. The V and J ends lost 3 bases and 5 bases respectively, with 10 bases between them. Germline-derived CDR1 and CDR2 are SQVTM and ANQGSEA. This CDR3 has 12 residues. The CDR3 loop is CSVEEGFYGYTF. The DNA for the CDR3 is TGCAGCGTTGAGGAGGGTTTTTATGGCTACACCTTC.

This clonotype was counted a few times. The chain links TRBV14 to TRBJ2-3; TRBD2 matches 10 bases. CDR3 length equals 16 residues. J gave up 6 bases and V 0 bases, and 6 bases lay outside the gene matches. The germline V gene has CDR1 SGHDN and CDR2 FVKESK. CDR3 DNA: TGTGCCAGCAGCCAAGAGGCAGCGGGGGGGCTGGATACGCAGTATTTT. As protein: CASSQEAAGGLDTQYF. Supplemented by reference TRBV14 and TRBJ2-3, the full variable domain reads EAGVTQFPSHSVIEKGQTVTLRCDPISGHDNLYWYRRVMGKEIKFLLHFVKESKQDESGMPNNRFLAERTGGTYSTLKVQPAELEDSGVYFCASSQEAAGGLDTQYFGPGTRLTVL.

The V gene is TRBV6-6, the J gene TRBJ1-2, with 9 bases fitting TRBD1. The trim removed 10 bases at V and 7 bases at J, leaving 10 bases unmatched. The length of the CDR3 is 13 residues. The germline V gene has CDR1 MNHNY and CDR2 SVGAGI (reference sequence). The CDR3 DNA is TGTGCCACCGCGACAGGGGGAGTCTGTGGCTACACCTTC. Translated, it gives CATATGGVCGYTF.

The V call is TRBV7-9, the J call TRBJ1-5, with D possibly matching TRBD1 (5 bases). The CDR3 consists of 19 residues. With 5 bases removed from V and 0 bases from J, the gap between germline ends came to 23 bases. The germline gives CDR1 SEHNR, CDR2 FQNEAQ (reference sequence). CDR3: CASSTHRGPGTDSNQPQHF. CDR3 nucleotide sequence: TGTGCCAGCAGCACCCATCGGGGTCCCGGGACGGATAGCAATCAGCCCCAGCATTTT.

V gene TRBV4-1 combines with J gene TRBJ2-1, with a tentative D call TRBD1 (6 bases). V was pared by 1 base and J by 0 bases, with 13 bases between. The CDR3 extends over 17 amino acids. Germline CDR1 MGHRA, CDR2 YSYEKL. CDR3 sequence (DNA): TGCGCCAGCAGCCAAGCCCCCGACAGGATCTCCTACAATGAGCAGTTCTTC. It codes for CASSQAPDRISYNEQFF.

The sample holds a few counts of this clonotype. The chain recombines TRBV20-1 with TRBJ1-1, with TRBD1 identical over 8 bases. Looked up from germline, CDR1 is DFQATT and CDR2 is SNEGSKA (reference sequence). The CDR3 loop spans 13 amino acids. Trimming at V came to 3 bases and at J to 3 bases, leaving 3 bases not matched to a gene. CDR3 region: CSASNRGDTEAFF. In nucleotides, the CDR3 is TGCAGTGCTAGTAACAGGGGGGACACTGAAGCTTTCTTT.

The chain recombines TRBV9 with TRBJ1-1, with D possibly being TRBD1 (5 bases). Germline lookup yields CDR1 SGDLS and CDR2 YYNGEE. The V end was cut by 4 bases, the J end by 1 base, with 11 bases between. This CDR3 is 14 amino acids long. CDR3 bases: TGTGCCAGCAGCCCAGGGAATCGGAACACTGAAGCTTTCTTT. This gives the protein CASSPGNRNTEAFF.

This clonotype was seen more than once but under ten times. The chain uses TRBV12-3 or TRBV12-4 and TRBJ1-5; maybe TRBD1 (6 bases). V lost 3 bases and J 10 bases, leaving 7 bases between the germline ends. The CDR3 has 11 amino acids. The chain's CDR3 is CASSFRGPQHF. CDR3 bases: TGTGCCAGCAGTTTCAGGGGCCCCCAGCATTTT.

This clonotype was counted many times. V gene TRBV6-6 combines with J gene TRBJ1-2; tentative D call: TRBD1 (6 bases). Trimming left V 7 bases short and J 0 bases short, with 12 bases between. Germline CDR1 reads MNHNY; CDR2 reads SVGAGI (reference sequence). The CDR3 length is 14 residues. CDR3 sequence: CASTWQGSNYGYTF. CDR3 bases: TGTGCCAGCACGTGGCAGGGGTCTAACTATGGCTACACCTTC.

The CDR3 region has the DNA TGTGCCAGCTCAGGGGCAGCGTACGAGCAGTTCTTC. Translation gives CASSGAAYEQFF. The chain joins TRBV18 to TRBJ2-1; tentatively, D is TRBD1 (5 bases). The CDR3 length is 12 residues. Germline CDR1 reads KGHSH; CDR2 reads LQKENI. Trimming cost V 5 bases and J 10 bases, with 12 bases left between them.

There are a few counts of this clonotype. The chain employs TRBV7-2 and TRBJ1-5; no reliable D call. In germline, CDR1 is SGHTA, CDR2 FQGNSA. This CDR3 is built from 14 residues. Deletions cut 3 bases from V and 5 bases from J, with 11 bases between. Here the CDR3 reads CASSFRATDQPQHF. The CDR3 nucleotides read TGTGCCAGCAGCTTTCGGGCTACTGATCAGCCCCAGCATTTT.

Comment on this clonotype: At one end, the junction sequence differs from germline, possibly due to a read error. The V and J genes are TRBV12-3 or TRBV12-4 and TRBJ1-5, with unresolved D. The CDR3 consists of 15 residues. This chain's CDR3 is CANSTRVYSNQPQHF. In nucleotides, the CDR3 is TGTGCCAACAGTACCCGGGTCTATAGCAATCAGCCCCAGCATTTT.

The chain links TRBV12-3 or TRBV12-4 to TRBJ1-1, with D possibly matching TRBD1 (5 bases). There are 13 residues in the CDR3. V lost 3 bases, J lost 7 bases, and 12 bases lay in between. This CDR3 reads CASSLSLGVEAFF. The CDR3 DNA reads TGTGCCAGCAGTTTGTCGTTGGGGGTTGAAGCTTTCTTT.

The CDR3 protein is CASSTQRGSGVEQFF. Here the CDR3 DNA reads TGTGCCAGCTCGACACAAAGGGGTAGCGGGGTTGAGCAGTTCTTC. This chain uses TRBV18 with TRBJ2-1, with 8 bases fitting TRBD2. Germline CDR1 and CDR2: KGHSH and LQKENI. The junction had 13 bases not matched to a gene; V was cut back by 6 bases and J by 9 bases. The CDR3 consists of 15 residues.

The V gene is TRBV6-2 or TRBV6-3, the J gene TRBJ1-1; TRBD1 matches at 7 bases. Germline values: CDR1 MNHEY, CDR2 SVGEGT. CDR3 size: 16 residues. V was clipped by 6 bases and J by 1 base; unmatched bases: 11. Here the CDR3 reads CASSLTHGTENTEAFF. DNA for the CDR3: TGTGCCAGCAGCCTTACACACGGGACAGAGAACACTGAAGCTTTCTTT.

This clonotype appeared a few times. This sequence joins TRBV28 and TRBJ2-1; D is unresolved. The CDR3 consists of 13 residues. Germline V gene lookup returns CDR1 MDHEN and CDR2 SYDVKM. Trimming shortened V by 4 bases and J by 4 bases, and 8 bases separated the two germline ends. Here the CDR3 DNA reads TGTGCCAGCAGTTCCGACCCGTACAATGAGCAGTTCTTC. Its protein is CASSSDPYNEQFF. The full variable domain, in which reference TRBV28 and TRBJ2-1 provide the parts outside the CDR3, is DVKVTQSSRYLVKRTGEKVFLECVQDMDHENMFWYRQDPGLGLRLIYFSYDVKMKEKGDIPEGYSVSREKKERFSLILESASTNQTSMYLCASSSDPYNEQFFGPGTRLTVL.

This clonotype was seen a few times. The J gene is TRBJ1-2, the V gene TRBV7-9; D is unresolved. CDR1 is SEHNR, CDR2 FQNEAQ, per germline (reference sequence). The length of the CDR3 is 13 residues. Trimming shortened V by 1 base and J by 5 bases, and 8 bases separated the two germline ends. CDR3 DNA sequence: TGTGCCAGCAGCTTAGATATGGGATATGGCTACACCTTC. Protein product: CASSLDMGYGYTF.

This chain uses TRBV20-1 with TRBJ2-7, with 8 bases matching TRBD2. Unmatched junction bases numbered 5, after V lost 3 bases and J lost 4 bases. There are 13 residues in the CDR3. Germline V gives CDR1 DFQATT, CDR2 SNEGSKA (reference sequence). In nucleotides, the CDR3 is TGCAGTGCTAGCGGGAGGGCCGGGTACGAGCAGTACTTC. This codes for CSASGRAGYEQYF.

The rearrangement uses TRBV12-3 or TRBV12-4 and TRBJ2-5; 8 bases are shared with TRBD2. This CDR3 has 14 amino acids. Trimming removed 7 bases from V and 7 bases from J; junction bases left unmatched: 11. CDR3 protein: CASTPGLEDGTQYF. CDR3 DNA: TGTGCCAGCACCCCGGGACTAGAGGATGGGACCCAGTACTTC.